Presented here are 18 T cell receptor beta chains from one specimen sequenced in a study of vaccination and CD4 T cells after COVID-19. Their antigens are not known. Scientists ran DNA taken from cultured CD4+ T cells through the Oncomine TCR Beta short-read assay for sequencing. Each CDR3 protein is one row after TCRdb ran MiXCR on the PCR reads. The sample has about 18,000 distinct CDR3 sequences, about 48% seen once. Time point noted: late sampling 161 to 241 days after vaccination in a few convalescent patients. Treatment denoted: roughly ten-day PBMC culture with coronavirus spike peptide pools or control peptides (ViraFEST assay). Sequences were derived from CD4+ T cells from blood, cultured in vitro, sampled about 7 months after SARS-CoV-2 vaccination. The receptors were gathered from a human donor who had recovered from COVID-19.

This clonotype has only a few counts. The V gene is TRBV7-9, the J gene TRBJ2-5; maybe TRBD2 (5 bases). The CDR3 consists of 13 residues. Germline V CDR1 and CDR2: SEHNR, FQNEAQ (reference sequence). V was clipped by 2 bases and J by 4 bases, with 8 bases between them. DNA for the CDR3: TGTGCCAGCAGCTTAAACCGGGGAGAGACCCAGTACTTC. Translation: CASSLNRGETQYF.

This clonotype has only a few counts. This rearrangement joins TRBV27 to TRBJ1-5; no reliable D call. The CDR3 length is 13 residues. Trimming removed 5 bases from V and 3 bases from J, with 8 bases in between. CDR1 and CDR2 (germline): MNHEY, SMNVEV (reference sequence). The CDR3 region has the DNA TGTGCCAGCAGTCTGGGTTACAATCAGCCCCAGCATTTT. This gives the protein CASSLGYNQPQHF.

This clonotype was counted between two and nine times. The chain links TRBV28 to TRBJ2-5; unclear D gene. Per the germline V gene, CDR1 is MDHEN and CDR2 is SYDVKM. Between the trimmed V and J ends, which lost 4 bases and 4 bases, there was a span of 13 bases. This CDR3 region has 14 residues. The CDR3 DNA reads TGTGCCAGCAGTTCCCCACAGCTCCGAGAGACCCAGTACTTC. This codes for CASSSPQLRETQYF.

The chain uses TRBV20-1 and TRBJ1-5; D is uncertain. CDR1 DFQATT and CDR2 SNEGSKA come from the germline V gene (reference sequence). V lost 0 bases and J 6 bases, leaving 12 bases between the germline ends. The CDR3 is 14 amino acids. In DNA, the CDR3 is TGCAGTGCTAGAGATCAAGGGTTGGGTCAGCCCCAGCATTTT. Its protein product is CSARDQGLGQPQHF.

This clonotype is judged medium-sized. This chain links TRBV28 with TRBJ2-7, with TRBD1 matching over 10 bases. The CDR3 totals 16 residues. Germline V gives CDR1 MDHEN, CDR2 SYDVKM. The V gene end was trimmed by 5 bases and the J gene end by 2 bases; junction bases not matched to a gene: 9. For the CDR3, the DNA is TGTGCCAGCAGTATTTTACCGGGACAGGGGACCTACGAGCAGTACTTC. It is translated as CASSILPGQGTYEQYF.

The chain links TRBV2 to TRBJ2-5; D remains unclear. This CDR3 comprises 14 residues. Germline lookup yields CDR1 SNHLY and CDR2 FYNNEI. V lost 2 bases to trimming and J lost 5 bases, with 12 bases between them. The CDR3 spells CASSEITAQETQYF. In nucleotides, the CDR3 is TGTGCCAGCAGTGAAATAACGGCCCAGGAGACCCAGTACTTC. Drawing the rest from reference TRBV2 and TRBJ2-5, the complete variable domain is EPEVTQTPSHQVTQMGQEVILRCVPISNHLYFYWYRQILGQKVEFLVSFYNNEISEKSEIFDDQFSVERPDGSNFTLKIRSTKLEDSAMYFCASSEITAQETQYFGPGTRLLVL.

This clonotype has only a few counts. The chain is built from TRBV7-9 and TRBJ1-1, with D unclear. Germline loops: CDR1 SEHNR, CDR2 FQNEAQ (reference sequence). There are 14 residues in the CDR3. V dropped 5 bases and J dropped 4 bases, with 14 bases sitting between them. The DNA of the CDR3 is TGTGCCAGCAGCCCTGTCTCCTGGATCACTGAAGCTTTCTTT. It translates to CASSPVSWITEAFF.

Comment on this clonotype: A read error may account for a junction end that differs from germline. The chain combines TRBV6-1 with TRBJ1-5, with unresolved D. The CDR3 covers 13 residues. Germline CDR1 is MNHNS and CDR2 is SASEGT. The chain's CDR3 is CASSFDSDQPQHF. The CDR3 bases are TGTGCCAGCAGCTTCGATAGCGATCAGCCCCAGCATTTT.

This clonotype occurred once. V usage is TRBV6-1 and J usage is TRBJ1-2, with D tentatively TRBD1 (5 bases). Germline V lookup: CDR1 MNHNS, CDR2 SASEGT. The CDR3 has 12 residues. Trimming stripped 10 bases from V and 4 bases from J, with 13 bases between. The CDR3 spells CATQGFGYGYTF. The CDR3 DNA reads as TGTGCCACGCAGGGATTCGGCTATGGCTACACCTTC.

CDR3 amino acids: CSARVGALRANEQFF. The CDR3 bases are TGCAGTGCTAGAGTCGGGGCACTAAGGGCCAATGAGCAGTTCTTC. The chain links TRBV20-1 to TRBJ2-1, with D perhaps being TRBD1 or TRBD2 (5 bases each). Germline CDR1 and CDR2: DFQATT and SNEGSKA (reference sequence). This CDR3 is built from 15 residues. Trimming pared 1 base from V and 6 bases from J, leaving 16 bases between.

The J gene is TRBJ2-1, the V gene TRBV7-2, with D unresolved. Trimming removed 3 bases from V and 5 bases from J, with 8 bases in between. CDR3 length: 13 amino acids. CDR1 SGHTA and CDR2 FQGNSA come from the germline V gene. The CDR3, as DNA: TGTGCCAGCAGCTTCGGACGTAACAATGAGCAGTTCTTC. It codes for CASSFGRNNEQFF.

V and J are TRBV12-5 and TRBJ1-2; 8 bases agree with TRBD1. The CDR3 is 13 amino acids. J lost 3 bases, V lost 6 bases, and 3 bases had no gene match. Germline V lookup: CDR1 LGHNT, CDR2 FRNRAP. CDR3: CASGETGDYGYTF. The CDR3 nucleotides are TGTGCTAGTGGGGAGACAGGGGACTATGGCTACACCTTC.

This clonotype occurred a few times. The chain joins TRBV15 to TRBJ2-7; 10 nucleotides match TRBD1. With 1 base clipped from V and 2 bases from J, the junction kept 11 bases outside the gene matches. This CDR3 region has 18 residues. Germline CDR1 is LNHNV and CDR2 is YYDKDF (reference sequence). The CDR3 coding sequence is TGTGCCACCAGCAGAGGATGGACAGGGGGGGTTGCAGCCTACGAGCAGTACTTC. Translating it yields CATSRGWTGGVAAYEQYF.

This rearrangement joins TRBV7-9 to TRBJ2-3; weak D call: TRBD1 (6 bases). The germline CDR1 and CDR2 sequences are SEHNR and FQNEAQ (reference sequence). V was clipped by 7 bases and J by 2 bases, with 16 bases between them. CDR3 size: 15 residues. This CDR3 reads CASTSKGTNTDTQYF. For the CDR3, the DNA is TGTGCCAGCACCTCGAAAGGGACAAACACAGATACGCAGTATTTT. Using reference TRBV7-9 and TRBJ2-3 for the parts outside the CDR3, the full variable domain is DTGVSQNPRHKITKRGQNVTFRCDPISEHNRLYWYRQTLGQGPEFLTYFQNEAQLEKSRLLSDRFSAERPKGSFSTLEIQRTEQGDSAMYLCASTSKGTNTDTQYFGPGTRLTVL.

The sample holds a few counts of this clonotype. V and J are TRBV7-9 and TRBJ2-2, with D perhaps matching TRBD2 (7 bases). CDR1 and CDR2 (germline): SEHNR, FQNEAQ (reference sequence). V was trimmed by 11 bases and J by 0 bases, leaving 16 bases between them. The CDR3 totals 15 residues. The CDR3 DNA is TGTGCCGGCCGGGCGGGGGCGACGAACACCGGGGAGCTGTTTTTT. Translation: CAGRAGATNTGELFF.

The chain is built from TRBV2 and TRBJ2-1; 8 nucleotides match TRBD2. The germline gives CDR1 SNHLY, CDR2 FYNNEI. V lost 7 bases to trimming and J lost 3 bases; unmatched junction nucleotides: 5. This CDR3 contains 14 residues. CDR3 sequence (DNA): TGTGCCAGCAATCGGGGGGGTAGCTACAATGAGCAGTTCTTC. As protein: CASNRGGSYNEQFF.

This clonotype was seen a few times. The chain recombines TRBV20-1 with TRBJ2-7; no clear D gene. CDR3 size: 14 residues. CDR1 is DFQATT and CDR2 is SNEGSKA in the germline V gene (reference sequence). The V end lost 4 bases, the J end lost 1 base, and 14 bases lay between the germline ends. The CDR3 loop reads CSAIIPSRSYEQYF. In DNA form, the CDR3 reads TGCAGTGCTATCATCCCCAGCAGGTCCTACGAGCAGTACTTC.

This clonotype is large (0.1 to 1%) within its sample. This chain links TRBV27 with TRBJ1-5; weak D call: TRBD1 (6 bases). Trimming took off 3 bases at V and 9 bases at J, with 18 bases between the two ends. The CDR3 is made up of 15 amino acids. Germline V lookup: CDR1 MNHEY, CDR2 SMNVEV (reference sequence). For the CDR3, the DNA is TGTGCCAGCAGTTTGAGTTTGGCAGGGGTTGGGCCCCAGCATTTT. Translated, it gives CASSLSLAGVGPQHF.